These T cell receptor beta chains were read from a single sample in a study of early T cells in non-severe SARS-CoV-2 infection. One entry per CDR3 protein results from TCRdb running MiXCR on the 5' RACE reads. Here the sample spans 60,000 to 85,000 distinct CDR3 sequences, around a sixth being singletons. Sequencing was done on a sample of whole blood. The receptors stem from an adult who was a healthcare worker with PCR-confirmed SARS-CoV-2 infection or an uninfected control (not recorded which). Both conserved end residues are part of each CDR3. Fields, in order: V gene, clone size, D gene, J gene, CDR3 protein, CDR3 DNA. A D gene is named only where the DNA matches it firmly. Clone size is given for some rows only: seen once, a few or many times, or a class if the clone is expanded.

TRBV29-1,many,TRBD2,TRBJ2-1,CSVAEDSGNEQFF,TGCAGCGTTGCCGAAGATAGCGGGAATGAGCAGTTCTTC
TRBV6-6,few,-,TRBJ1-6,CASSQQGILSPLHF,TGTGCCAGCAGCCAACAGGGAATTCTCTCACCCCTCCACTTT
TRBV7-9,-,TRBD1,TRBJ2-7,CASSIGTGTEQYF,TGTGCCAGCAGTATAGGGACAGGGACCGAGCAGTACTTC
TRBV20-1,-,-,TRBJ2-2,CSAPGHSNTGELFF,TGCAGTGCTCCGGGACATTCGAACACCGGGGAGCTGTTTTTT
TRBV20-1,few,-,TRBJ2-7,CSARDIIRMPADLTPVYEQYF,TGCAGTGCTAGAGATATAATTAGGATGCCGGCCGATTTGACCCCTGTCTACGAGCAGTACTTC
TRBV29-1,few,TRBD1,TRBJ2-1,CSGGTGGSNEQFF,TGCAGCGGCGGGACAGGGGGCTCCAATGAGCAGTTCTTC
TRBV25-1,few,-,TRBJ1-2,CASSDGLHYGYTF,TGTGCCAGCAGTGACGGGTTACACTATGGCTACACCTTC
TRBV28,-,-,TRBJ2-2,CASSPGGQGNTGELFF,TGTGCCAGCAGTCCCGGAGGGCAGGGGAACACCGGGGAGCTGTTTTTT
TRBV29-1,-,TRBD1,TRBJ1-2,CSGWDRAVYGYTF,TGCAGCGGGTGGGACAGGGCGGTCTATGGCTACACCTTC
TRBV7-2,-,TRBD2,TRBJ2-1,CASSGLAGGYNEQFF,TGTGCCAGCAGCGGACTAGCGGGGGGATACAATGAGCAGTTCTTC
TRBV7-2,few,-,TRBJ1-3,CASSLAFERNTIYF,TGTGCCAGCAGCTTAGCATTCGAGCGAAACACCATATATTTT
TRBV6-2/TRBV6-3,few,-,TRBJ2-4,CASNFRGLYFSTQYF,TGTGCCAGCAACTTCCGGGGTCTTTACTTTTCGACTCAGTACTTC
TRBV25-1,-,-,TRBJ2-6,CASSWNGVSGANVLTF,TGTGCCAGCAGTTGGAATGGCGTCTCTGGGGCCAACGTCCTGACTTTC
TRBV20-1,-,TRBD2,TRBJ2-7,CSARDYLGLAGQYEQYF,TGCAGTGCTAGGGACTACCTGGGACTAGCGGGACAATACGAGCAGTACTTC
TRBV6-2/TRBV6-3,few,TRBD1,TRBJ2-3,CASSVIQGLRDTQYF,TGTGCCAGCAGCGTAATACAGGGGCTTCGCGATACGCAGTATTTT
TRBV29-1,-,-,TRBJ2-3,CSVDWVLQAQYF,TGCAGCGTTGATTGGGTCCTACAGGCGCAGTATTTT
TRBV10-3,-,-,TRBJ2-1,CAISEGRNEQFF,TGTGCCATCAGTGAGGGTCGCAATGAGCAGTTCTTC
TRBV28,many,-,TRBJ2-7,CASSTRDSSYEQYF,TGTGCCAGCAGTACCCGCGACAGCTCCTACGAGCAGTACTTC
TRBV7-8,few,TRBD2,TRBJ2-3,CASASGRDTQYF,TGTGCCAGCGCTAGCGGGAGAGATACGCAGTATTTT
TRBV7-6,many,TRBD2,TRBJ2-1,CASSFGGLAGGNEQFF,TGTGCCAGCAGTTTTGGCGGACTAGCGGGGGGCAATGAGCAGTTCTTC
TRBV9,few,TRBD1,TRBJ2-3,CASSTRTGGTDTQYF,TGTGCCAGCAGCACACGGACAGGGGGGACAGATACGCAGTATTTT
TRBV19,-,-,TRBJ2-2,CASSPFGGTGELFF,TGTGCCAGTAGTCCCTTCGGCGGGACCGGGGAGCTGTTTTTT
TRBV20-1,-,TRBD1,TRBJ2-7,CNARPRTGIYEQYF,TGCAATGCTAGACCTCGGACAGGGATCTACGAGCAGTACTTC
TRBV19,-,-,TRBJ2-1,CASSPIVGNSYNEQFF,TGTGCCAGTAGTCCCATCGTAGGCAACTCCTACAATGAGCAGTTCTTC
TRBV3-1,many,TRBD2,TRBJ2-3,CASSQRAGRTDTQYF,TGTGCCAGCAGCCAAAGAGCGGGACGCACAGATACGCAGTATTTT
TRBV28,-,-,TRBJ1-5,CASTPTVSNQPQHF,TGTGCCAGCACACCGACAGTTAGCAATCAGCCCCAGCATTTT
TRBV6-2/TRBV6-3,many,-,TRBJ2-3,CASSYSKYDTQYF,TGTGCCAGCAGTTACTCGAAATATGATACGCAGTATTTT
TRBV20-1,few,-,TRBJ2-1,CSAAPRNEQFF,TGCAGTGCTGCCCCCCGGAATGAGCAGTTCTTC
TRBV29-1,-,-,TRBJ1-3,CSVGSSGNTIYF,TGCAGCGTTGGGTCTTCTGGAAACACCATATATTTT
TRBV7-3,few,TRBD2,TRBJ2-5,CASSYPGGTQYF,TGTGCCAGCAGTTATCCGGGGGGGACCCAGTACTTC
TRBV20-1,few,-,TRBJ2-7,CSARGGFSYEQYF,TGCAGTGCTCGAGGGGGGTTCTCCTACGAGCAGTACTTC
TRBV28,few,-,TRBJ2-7,CASSSTRGTYEQYF,TGTGCCAGCAGCTCAACTCGGGGCACCTACGAGCAGTACTTC
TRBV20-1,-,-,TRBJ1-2,CSASGGNYGYTF,TGCAGTGCTAGCGGGGGCAACTATGGCTACACCTTC
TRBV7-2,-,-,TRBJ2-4,CASSLVRGSQYF,TGTGCCAGCAGCTTAGTTCGGGGGAGTCAGTACTTC
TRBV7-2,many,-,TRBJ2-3,CASSLEDTQYF,TGTGCCAGCAGCTTAGAAGATACGCAGTATTTT
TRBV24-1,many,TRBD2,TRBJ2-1,CATKGSGSSYNEQFF,TGTGCCACCAAAGGTAGCGGGAGCTCCTACAATGAGCAGTTCTTC
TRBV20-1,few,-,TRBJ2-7,CSARPTPQGYEQYF,TGCAGTGCTAGACCGACACCTCAGGGGTACGAGCAGTACTTC
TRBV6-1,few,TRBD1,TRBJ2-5,CASSGTGEETQYF,TGTGCCAGCAGTGGGACAGGAGAAGAGACCCAGTACTTC
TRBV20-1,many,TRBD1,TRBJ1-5,CSAEGQVLFSQHF,TGCAGTGCCGAGGGACAGGTTTTGTTTAGCCAGCATTTT
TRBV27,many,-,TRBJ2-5,CASSLRGALTNQETQYF,TGTGCCAGCAGTTTACGGGGGGCGTTAACCAATCAAGAGACCCAGTACTTC
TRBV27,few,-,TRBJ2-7,CASSLLTGYEQYF,TGTGCCAGCAGTTTACTCACAGGTTACGAGCAGTACTTC
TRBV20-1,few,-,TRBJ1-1,CSARTAAEAFF,TGCAGTGCTAGGACAGCCGCTGAAGCTTTCTTT
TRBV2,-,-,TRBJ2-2,CASSESGAPPGELFF,TGTGCCAGCAGTGAAAGCGGAGCCCCTCCCGGGGAGCTGTTTTTT
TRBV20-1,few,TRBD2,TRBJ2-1,CSAPSRLAGVNNEQFF,TGCAGTGCTCCCTCGCGACTAGCGGGAGTTAACAATGAGCAGTTCTTC
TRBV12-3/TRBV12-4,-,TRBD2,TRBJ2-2,CASSLAGGAGELFF,TGTGCCAGCAGTCTAGCGGGGGGCGCCGGGGAGCTGTTTTTT
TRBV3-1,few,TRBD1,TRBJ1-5,CASSQAGTGGNQPQHF,TGTGCCAGCAGCCAAGCCGGGACAGGGGGCAATCAGCCCCAGCATTTT
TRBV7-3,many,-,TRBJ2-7,CASSSGGPADYHEQYF,TGTGCCAGCAGCTCCGGGGGGCCCGCTGATTACCACGAGCAGTACTTC
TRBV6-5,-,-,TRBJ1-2,CASSSRQFYGYTF,TGTGCCAGCAGTTCCCGTCAGTTCTATGGCTACACCTTC
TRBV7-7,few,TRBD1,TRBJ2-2,CASSSGQGRTGELFF,TGTGCTAGCAGCTCGGGACAGGGGCGCACCGGGGAGCTGTTTTTT
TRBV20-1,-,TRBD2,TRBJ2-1,CSVYPGTSGGNEQFF,TGCAGTGTTTACCCCGGGACTAGCGGGGGTAATGAGCAGTTCTTC
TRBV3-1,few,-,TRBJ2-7,CASSQVGAHSYEQYF,TGTGCCAGCAGCCAAGTAGGAGCCCACTCCTACGAGCAGTACTTC